A selection of T cell receptor beta chains follows, all from one sample in a study of shared clonotypes between healthy human individuals. The data were produced by immunoSEQ multiplex PCR, yet TCRdb's version contains in-frame clones alone and is incomplete. The data show about 1 million clones, with under 80% seen just once and around 1.4% held by the top ten. Sequenced sample: memory CD4+ T cells sorted from blood. The receptors were sampled from a man aged 18-30 years in good health. Both conserved end residues are part of each CDR3. D genes are given only for firm matches. Only some rows state a clone size, as once, few, many or a class for expanded clones.

j_call clone_size v_call d_call cdr3_nt cdr3_aa
TRBJ2-1 once TRBV6-6 - TGTGCCAGCAGTTACGGGACGGCGACTAGAAATGAGCAGTTCTTC CASSYGTATRNEQFF
TRBJ1-1 - TRBV19 - TGTGCCAGTAGTATCCGAAGGAACACTGAAGCTTTCTTT CASSIRRNTEAFF
TRBJ2-6 - TRBV5-4 TRBD1 TGTGCCAGCAGCTTGTGGACAGGGCCCGGGGCCAACGTCCTGACTTTC CASSLWTGPGANVLTF
TRBJ2-1 - TRBV4-1 - TGCGCCAGCAGCCAGGTCGTCCAGGGGCACAATGAGCAGTTCTTC CASSQVVQGHNEQFF
TRBJ2-7 once TRBV5-1 - TGCGCCAGCAGCTTGGACCTTGGCACGCCCGGGCAGCAGTACTTC CASSLDLGTPGQQYF
TRBJ1-3 - TRBV12-2 - TGTGCACGTTGGGGAAACACCATATATTTT CARWGNTIYF
TRBJ2-5 few TRBV7-2 - TGTGCCAGCAGCTCGGGAACGGGACAAAAAGAGACCCAGTACTTC CASSSGTGQKETQYF
TRBJ2-6 once TRBV6-5 - TGTGCCAGCACGAGGCCTGGGGCCAACGTCCTGACTTTC CASTRPGANVLTF
TRBJ2-5 few TRBV11-3 TRBD1 TGTGCCAGCAGCGACCGTTTTACAGGGACAGGAGAAGAGACCCAGTACTTC CASSDRFTGTGEETQYF
TRBJ1-3 - TRBV27 - TGTGCCAGCAGTCCCCGCCCGGACATCTCTGGAAACACCATATATTTT CASSPRPDISGNTIYF
TRBJ1-2 - TRBV15 TRBD1 TGTGCCACCAGCCCCGGGACAGGGGGTAGTAAGAGCTATGGCTACACCTTC CATSPGTGGSKSYGYTF
TRBJ1-2 once TRBV18 - TGTGCCAGCTCACTAGAGAAGGGGCATGGCTACACCTTC CASSLEKGHGYTF
TRBJ2-1 - TRBV11-2 TRBD2 TGTGCCAGCAGCTTCGTAAGCGGGGGGTCAGATGAGCAGTTCTTC CASSFVSGGSDEQFF
TRBJ1-2 - TRBV28 - TGTGCCAGCAGTTCAAATACAGGATATGGCTACACCTTC CASSSNTGYGYTF
TRBJ2-3 - TRBV7-9 - TGTGCCAGCAGCTTAGGAGGGACTAGCACAGATACGCAGTATTTT CASSLGGTSTDTQYF
TRBJ1-5 - TRBV7-9 - TGTGCCAGCAGCCCGGGACATATCAATCAGCCCCAGCATTTT CASSPGHINQPQHF
TRBJ2-5 - TRBV5-1 TRBD1 TGCGCCAGCAGCGGGGGACAGCAAGAGACCCAGTACTTC CASSGGQQETQYF
TRBJ1-1 - TRBV9 TRBD1 TGTGCCAGCACCCCGACAGGGCTGAACACTGAAGCTTTCTTT CASTPTGLNTEAFF
TRBJ1-1 many TRBV9 - TGTGCCAGCAGCGCCTACAAGAACACTGAAGCTTTCTTT CASSAYKNTEAFF
TRBJ1-4 - TRBV11-2 - TGTGCCAGCAGCTCAGCCGGCACAGGGAGAAATGAAAAACTGTTTTTT CASSSAGTGRNEKLFF
TRBJ2-7 once TRBV29-1 - TGCAGCGTGGCAGGGCCTAACGAGCAGTACTTC CSVAGPNEQYF
TRBJ1-1 - TRBV27 TRBD1 TGTGCCAGCACCCCTCGACAGGGTATATCTGAAGCTTTCTTT CASTPRQGISEAFF
TRBJ1-2 - TRBV9 - TGTGCCAGCAGCGTGGGGGGGTTTCCTAACTATGGCTACACCTTC CASSVGGFPNYGYTF
TRBJ1-2 few TRBV7-9 - TGTGCCAGCAGCTTAGCGGAAGGCAACTATGGCTACACCTTC CASSLAEGNYGYTF
TRBJ1-2 - TRBV5-1 - TGCGCCAGCAGCTCGACCACAGTTAACTATGGCTACACCTTC CASSSTTVNYGYTF
TRBJ2-2 - TRBV27 - TGTGCCAGCAGTTCCCCCCTGAATTGGGCGGTCACCGGGGAGCTGTTTTTT CASSSPLNWAVTGELFF
TRBJ1-2 - TRBV7-2 TRBD1 TGTGCCAGCAGCTTAGGATGGGGGGGGACAGGGATCTTTGGCTACACCTTC CASSLGWGGTGIFGYTF
TRBJ1-4 - TRBV11-2 - TGTGCCAGCAGCTTGAGATGGGTGTCTCCTATTAATGAAAAACTGTTTTTT CASSLRWVSPINEKLFF
TRBJ2-5 - TRBV5-4 TRBD2 TGTGCCAGCAGCTTAGCTAGCGGCCAAGAGACCCAGTACTTC CASSLASGQETQYF
TRBJ1-5 - TRBV5-4 TRBD1 TGTGCCAGCAGCTTGAGTCAGGGGGCAACGGAGGGGCCCCAGCATTTT CASSLSQGATEGPQHF
TRBJ2-2 - TRBV7-2 - TGTGCCAGCAGCTCTAGGACCAACACCGGGGAGCTGTTTTTT CASSSRTNTGELFF
TRBJ1-2 - TRBV5-1 - TGCGCCAGCAGCCCCTTCATTGACTATGGCTACACCTTC CASSPFIDYGYTF
TRBJ2-7 - TRBV10-2 - TGCGCCAGCACTGGAGAGACCTACGAGCAGTACTTC CASTGETYEQYF
TRBJ1-2 - TRBV5-4 - TGTGCCAGCACCCTGGGAGGGGGGTATAACTATGGCTACACCTTC CASTLGGGYNYGYTF
TRBJ2-7 - TRBV7-2 - TGTGCCAGCAGCGATAGGTGGGGAAGGGAGCAGTACTTC CASSDRWGREQYF
TRBJ1-4 - TRBV10-3 TRBD1 TGTGCCATCAGTGAGTCGATACAGGGGGGAACTAATGAAAAACTGTTTTTT CAISESIQGGTNEKLFF
TRBJ2-5 - TRBV5-8 TRBD1 TGTGCCAGCAGCTTGCAGAGGGGACAGGGGGTTGAGACCCAGTACTTC CASSLQRGQGVETQYF
TRBJ2-1 - TRBV7-2 - TGTGCCAGCAGCGGAGCGACCACCAACCACAATGAGCAGTTCTTC CASSGATTNHNEQFF
TRBJ2-7 few TRBV5-4 - TGTGCCAGCAGCTTCCGGGACAACCCCTCCTACGAGCAGTACTTC CASSFRDNPSYEQYF
TRBJ2-5 - TRBV2 - TGTGCCAGCAGTGTCAATAACCAAGAGACCCAGTACTTC CASSVNNQETQYF
TRBJ2-7 - TRBV6-6 TRBD1 TGTGCCAGCACCATGGACAGGAACCTCTACGAGCAGTACTTC CASTMDRNLYEQYF
TRBJ1-2 - TRBV19 - TGTGCCAGTAGTATCACAGTTACTAACTATGGCTACACCTTC CASSITVTNYGYTF
TRBJ1-2 - TRBV6-1 TRBD1 TGTGCCAGCAGACGGGACAGGGACGAGTATGGCTACACCTTC CASRRDRDEYGYTF
TRBJ2-3 - TRBV29-1 - TGCAGCGTTGAGGCGGGGGCAGGGGCAGATACGCAGTATTTT CSVEAGAGADTQYF
TRBJ2-3 once TRBV4-1 TRBD1 TGCGCCAGCAGCCCGGCAGGGGGCGGGAGCACAGATACGCAGTATTTT CASSPAGGGSTDTQYF
TRBJ1-1 - TRBV2 - TGTGCCAGCAGTGTAGGGGGGGCCTGGGTGCAGACTGAAGCTTTCTTT CASSVGGAWVQTEAFF
TRBJ2-5 - TRBV29-1 TRBD1 TGCAGCGTCCAAAAAGGGACAGGGGGGTCAGCGGAGACCCAGTACTTC CSVQKGTGGSAETQYF
TRBJ1-3 - TRBV5-4 TRBD1 TGTGCCAGCAGACACAGGGGGTTTTACTCTGGAAACACCATATATTTT CASRHRGFYSGNTIYF
TRBJ2-7 few TRBV18 - TGTGCCAGCTCACCTGGCAACAGCTACGAGCAGTACTTC CASSPGNSYEQYF
TRBJ2-1 - TRBV7-3 TRBD2 TGTGCCAGCAGCAAACTAGCGGGGGGGTCCTACAATGAGCAGTTCTTC CASSKLAGGSYNEQFF
TRBJ1-2 few TRBV6-1 - TGTGCCGGACTACAGGGATGGGGGTATGGCTACACCTTC CAGLQGWGYGYTF
TRBJ2-5 - TRBV19 TRBD1 TGTGCCAGTAGCGAGGACAGGGCGAGTGTTACCCAGTACTTC CASSEDRASVTQYF
TRBJ2-7 - TRBV11-2 - TGTGCCAGCAGCTCCGGACTAAAGGAGTACGAGCAGTACTTC CASSSGLKEYEQYF
TRBJ2-7 - TRBV5-1 - TGCGCCAGCAGCTCAGGCAGCTCGGGATCCTACGAGCAGTACTTC CASSSGSSGSYEQYF
TRBJ1-5 - TRBV30 - TGTGCCTGGAGTGCGGGGGTGGGATATCCCCAGCATTTT CAWSAGVGYPQHF
TRBJ1-2 few TRBV25-1 - TGTGCCAGCAGCCAGGGACATCGAGGCTACACCTTC CASSQGHRGYTF
TRBJ1-6 few TRBV19 - TGTGCCAGTAGTATAGCCGCAGGGATTGATGATTCACCCCTCCACTTT CASSIAAGIDDSPLHF